These 13 T cell receptor beta chains were sequenced from one sample in a study of blood T cells in healthy people across ages. The authors ran a second PCR of 7 to 11 cycles using a sample-barcoded 5' primer and a J-beta primer mix. Via MiXCR, TCRdb re-called the 5' RACE reads, giving one row per CDR3 protein. Among just over 1 million distinct CDR3 sequences listed, 40% to 55% were seen once. Input material: blood. Every receptor here comes from a woman aged 60-75 years in good health.

The rearrangement uses TRBV15 and TRBJ1-4, with 9 bases that match TRBD1. The CDR3 totals 14 residues. The germline CDR1 and CDR2 sequences are LNHNV and YYDKDF (reference sequence). The V and J ends lost 5 bases and 6 bases, in that order; junction bases with no gene match: 4. CDR3 sequence reads: CATSEGQGDEKLFF. CDR3 DNA: TGTGCCACCAGCGAGGGACAGGGAGATGAAAAACTGTTTTTT.

This clonotype came up a few times. The gene calls are TRBV24-1 and TRBJ2-1, with D perhaps TRBD1 (5 bases). This CDR3 has 13 amino acids. Looked up from germline, CDR1 is KGHDR and CDR2 is SFDVKD. V shed 7 bases and J shed 2 bases, with 8 bases lying between them. CDR3 in amino acids: CATSQGAYNEQFF. CDR3 bases: TGTGCCACCAGCCAGGGTGCCTACAATGAGCAGTTCTTC.

J is TRBJ2-7 and V is TRBV3-1; 13 bases are shared with TRBD2. The CDR3 consists of 15 residues. The germline V gene encodes CDR1 LGHDT and CDR2 YNNKEL (reference sequence). V shed 2 bases and J 4 bases; nucleotides not matched to a gene: 2. In DNA form, the CDR3 reads TGTGCCAGCAGCCAAAGGACTAGCGGGAGATACGAGCAGTACTTC. Translation gives CASSQRTSGRYEQYF.

V and J are TRBV6-2 or TRBV6-3 and TRBJ2-3; possible D gene TRBD2, 8 bases. Germline V lookup: CDR1 MNHEY, CDR2 SVGEGT. The CDR3 has 15 amino acids. Trimming shortened V by 7 bases and J by 5 bases, and 19 bases separated the two germline ends. In DNA form, the CDR3 reads TGTGCCAGCACCTCAGGGGGACTAGTCAAAGATACGCAGTATTTT. This sequence encodes CASTSGGLVKDTQYF.

The chain employs TRBV20-1 and TRBJ2-1; D could derive from TRBD1 or TRBD2 (6 bases each). Germline CDR1 and CDR2: DFQATT and SNEGSKA (reference sequence). The V end was cut by 3 bases, the J end by 8 bases, with 17 bases between. The CDR3 has 14 amino acids. Here the CDR3 reads CSARGGGKWYEQFF. The CDR3, as DNA: TGCAGTGCTAGGGGGGGCGGGAAGTGGTATGAGCAGTTCTTC.

The gene calls are TRBV6-1 and TRBJ2-5; TRBD2 agrees at 7 bases. Germline V gene lookup returns CDR1 MNHNS and CDR2 SASEGT. V shed 0 bases and J 11 bases; nucleotides not matched to a gene: 6. The CDR3 covers 13 residues. The CDR3 region has the DNA TGTGCCAGCAGTGAAGCTCGCGGGCGGGAGCAGTACTTC. Its translation: CASSEARGREQYF.

CDR3 sequence reads: CASSSRSDRGSSGRVSYEQYF. The CDR3 region has the DNA TGTGCCAGCAGCAGCAGGTCGGACAGGGGGTCTAGCGGGAGGGTCTCCTACGAGCAGTACTTC. This chain links TRBV6-1 with TRBJ2-7, with TRBD2 matching over 12 bases. Trimming took 6 bases from V and 0 from J; bases not matched to a gene: 21. This CDR3 has 21 residues. The V gene's germline CDR1 is MNHNS and CDR2 SASEGT.

This rearrangement joins TRBV28 to TRBJ2-7; D ambiguous. In germline, CDR1 is MDHEN, CDR2 SYDVKM. The germline V and J ends were trimmed by 1 base and 6 bases, with 4 bases remaining between them. This CDR3 is 11 amino acids long. CDR3 in amino acids: CASSLYPEQYF. As DNA, the CDR3 is TGTGCCAGCAGTTTATACCCCGAGCAGTACTTC.

This clonotype was observed a few times. The chain's CDR3 is CASSSRAGVSETQYF. CDR3 coding DNA: TGTGCCAGCAGCTCTCGAGCGGGAGTATCTGAGACCCAGTACTTC. The V call is TRBV11-2, the J call TRBJ2-5; 8 positions agree with TRBD2. Germline loops: CDR1 SGHAT, CDR2 FQNNGV. The ends lost 4 bases at V and 5 bases at J; junction bases unmatched: 9. The CDR3 runs to 15 residues.

V gene TRBV7-8 combines with J gene TRBJ2-1; 9 bases are shared with TRBD2. The germline V gene has CDR1 SGHVS and CDR2 FQNEAQ. The length of the CDR3 is 15 residues. V shed 4 bases and J 10 bases; nucleotides not matched to a gene: 11. For the CDR3, the DNA is TGTGCCAGCAGCTCCGCCGGCGGGAGGGTACTCGAGCAGTTCTTC. Protein product: CASSSAGGRVLEQFF.

The genes are TRBV4-2 and TRBJ2-7, with TRBD2 matching over 7 bases. The germline CDR1 and CDR2 sequences are LGHNA and YNFKEQ. This CDR3 region has 20 residues. V was pared by 2 bases and J by 2 bases, with 21 bases of the junction left unmatched. In DNA form, the CDR3 reads TGTGCCAGCAGCCAACTGGGGGGGGAGCGGGGCTCGCGGTCTCCCTACGAGCAGTACTTC. Amino acids: CASSQLGGERGSRSPYEQYF.

V gene TRBV5-1 combines with J gene TRBJ2-1; 8 bases align to TRBD2. The CDR3 is 15 residues long. Germline CDR1 reads SGHRS; CDR2 reads YFSETQ. Trimming at V came to 3 bases and at J to 10 bases, leaving 12 bases not matched to a gene. Here the CDR3 reads CASSWGSGRGREQFF. The DNA for the CDR3 is TGCGCCAGCAGCTGGGGAAGCGGGAGAGGTCGGGAGCAGTTCTTC.

The V gene is TRBV7-9, the J gene TRBJ2-1; TRBD1 matches at 7 bases. This CDR3 has 15 amino acids. J lost 5 bases, V lost 1 base, and 5 bases had no gene match. The germline V gene has CDR1 SEHNR and CDR2 FQNEAQ (reference sequence). CDR3 in DNA: TGTGCCAGCAGCTTAGGAGGGGGCACCAACAATGAGCAGTTCTTC. This translates into CASSLGGGTNNEQFF.